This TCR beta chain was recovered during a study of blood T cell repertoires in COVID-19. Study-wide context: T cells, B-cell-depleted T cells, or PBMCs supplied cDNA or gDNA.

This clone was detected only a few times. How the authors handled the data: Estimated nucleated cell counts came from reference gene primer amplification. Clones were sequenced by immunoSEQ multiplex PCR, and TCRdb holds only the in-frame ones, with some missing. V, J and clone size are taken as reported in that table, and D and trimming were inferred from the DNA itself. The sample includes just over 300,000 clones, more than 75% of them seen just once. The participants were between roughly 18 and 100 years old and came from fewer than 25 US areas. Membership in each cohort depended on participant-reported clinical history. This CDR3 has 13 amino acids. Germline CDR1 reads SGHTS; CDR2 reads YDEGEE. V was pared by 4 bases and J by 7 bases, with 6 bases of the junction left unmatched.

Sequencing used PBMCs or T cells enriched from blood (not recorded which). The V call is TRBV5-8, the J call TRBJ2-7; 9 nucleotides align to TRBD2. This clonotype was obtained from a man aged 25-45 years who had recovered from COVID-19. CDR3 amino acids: CASSLGLAKEQYF. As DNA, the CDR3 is TGTGCCAGCAGCCTAGGACTAGCGAAAGAGCAGTACTTC.